Following are 8 T cell receptor beta chains from one sample sequenced in a study of blood T cell repertoires in COVID-19. Assay: immunoSEQ multiplex PCR; the TCRdb copy retains only in-frame clones and omits some. The sample contains about 13,000 clones, about 80% of which appear only once. Sequencing input: peripheral blood. These receptors came from a man aged 35 to 55 with active or convalescent COVID-19.

The count of this clone is one. A junction end diverges from the germline sequence, so it may reflect a read error. The chain carries TRBV7-7 and TRBJ2-1; 9 bases agree with TRBD2. The CDR3 sequence is 15 residues long. Germline CDR1 reads SSHAT; CDR2 reads FNYEAQ (reference sequence). In DNA form, the CDR3 reads TGTGCTAGCAGCTTGGCGGGAGGGCCGGGGAATGAGCAGTTCTTC. It yields the protein CASSLAGGPGNEQFF.

This chain connects TRBV19 to TRBJ1-2; tentative D call: TRBD1 (6 bases). Germline CDR1 is LNHDA and CDR2 is SQIVND (reference sequence). The CDR3 loop spans 14 amino acids. V shed 6 bases and J shed 7 bases, with 18 bases lying between them. The CDR3 nucleotides read TGTGCCAGTAGGAGAAGGGGGATAAACGGTGGCTACACCTTC. This translates into CASRRRGINGGYTF.

The chain employs TRBV11-3 and TRBJ2-1; a possible D gene is TRBD1 (6 bases). The V end lost 1 base, the J end lost 6 bases, and 16 bases lay between the germline ends. Germline CDR1 is SGHNT and CDR2 is YENEEA. The CDR3 is made up of 16 amino acids. CDR3 loop: CASSLGLNRDRNEQFF. The CDR3 DNA follows: TGTGCCAGCAGCTTAGGACTGAACAGGGATCGCAATGAGCAGTTCTTC.

The chain employs TRBV9 and TRBJ2-5; perhaps TRBD1 as D (6 bases). Germline-derived CDR1 and CDR2 are SGDLS and YYNGEE. The CDR3 runs to 15 residues. Trimming removed 0 bases from V and 2 bases from J, with 11 bases in between. The CDR3 DNA is TGTGCCAGCAGCGTAGCCTCAGGGGCACAAGAGACCCAGTACTTC. Amino acid sequence: CASSVASGAQETQYF.

This sequence joins TRBV7-2 and TRBJ2-1; 11 bases fit TRBD2. The junction had 2 bases not matched to a gene; V was cut back by 4 bases and J by 6 bases. CDR1 and CDR2 from the germline V gene are SGHTA and FQGNSA. CDR3 length equals 14 residues. CDR3 region: CASSSGLAANEQFF. CDR3 DNA: TGTGCCAGCAGCTCGGGACTAGCGGCCAATGAGCAGTTCTTC.

J is TRBJ2-4 and V is TRBV29-1; 11 positions agree with TRBD1. V lost 4 bases and J lost 2; bases outside the gene matches: 4. Germline CDR1 SQVTM, CDR2 ANQGSEA. The CDR3 covers 15 residues. In nucleotides, the CDR3 is TGCAGCGTTGTAGGGACAGGGGGGACCAAAAACATTCAGTACTTC. It is translated as CSVVGTGGTKNIQYF. The variable domain in full, with the rest retrieved from reference TRBV29-1 and TRBJ2-4, is SAVISQKPSRDICQRGTSLTIQCQVDSQVTMMFWYRQQPGQSLTLIATANQGSEATYESGFVIDKFPISRPNLTFSTLTVSNMSPEDSSIYLCSVVGTGGTKNIQYFGAGTRLSVL.

The CDR3 DNA reads as TGTGCCTCTCAATCTCGACAGAATAATTCACCCCTCCACTTT. Protein product: CASQSRQNNSPLHF. The genes are TRBV2 and TRBJ1-6; a possible D gene is TRBD1 (5 bases). V lost 11 bases and J lost 5, with 16 bases in between. This CDR3 comprises 14 residues. CDR1 is SNHLY, CDR2 FYNNEI, per germline.

The chain recombines TRBV19 with TRBJ1-1; the match to TRBD1 covers 9 bases. Trimming cost V 2 bases and J 4 bases; bases outside gene matches: 5. Germline V gene lookup returns CDR1 LNHDA and CDR2 SQIVND (reference sequence). The CDR3 sequence is 15 residues long. The CDR3, as DNA: TGTGCCAGTAGTATAATGACAGGGGGAATCACTGAAGCTTTCTTT. Its translation: CASSIMTGGITEAFF.